The present T cell receptor (beta chain) was sequenced within a study of response to subunit inactivated influenza vaccine. The table lists this clonotype with many counts. What it binds is not known. TCRdb itself ran the RT-PCR reads through MiXCR, one entry per CDR3 protein. The table records approximately 230,000 distinct CDR3 sequences, 12% of them present only once. Study observations and caveats: There was a suggestion from the authors that each seasonal influenza vaccination recruits few new T cells.

The clonotype originates from a man aged 50-59 years who received an inactivated influenza vaccine. Sequenced here: non-naive T cells sorted from PBMCs, sampled approximately 15 days before vaccination.

The CDR3 sequence: CSALVTGLGEQYF. For the CDR3, the DNA is TGCAGTGCTTTAGTGACAGGGTTAGGCGAGCAGTACTTC. The V call is TRBV20-1, the J call TRBJ2-7, with 7 bases aligning to TRBD1. CDR1 and CDR2 from the germline V gene are DFQATT and SNEGSKA (reference sequence). This CDR3 has 13 residues. With V trimmed by 5 bases and J by 6 bases, 10 bases remained unmatched.